This T cell receptor (beta chain) was sequenced in a study of T cell responses to AZD1222 COVID-19 vaccine (dated by TCRdb to 2020 to 2022). Regarding the study in general: AZD1222 recipients whose second dose came at about 4 weeks and those whose second dose came at about 12 weeks were combined into one group, since spike-specific TCR depth and breadth did not differ between the two schedules. TCR sequencing was performed for about 240 trial participants, of whom roughly 200 were given two doses of AZD1222 and around 25 were given two doses of MenACWY control vaccine. Enrollment into the trials was organized by age into subgroups of 18-55, 56-69 and 70-plus years, and those subgroups contained approximately 150, 30 and 60 TCR-sequenced participants, respectively. Overall study results and their limits: The 56-69-year group was small, and its depth increase did not reach significance, likely because of low power. No day 14 peak-response samples were available, so repertoires were characterized only after the peak T cell response. Participants were mostly white British and included more females than males, and it was suggested by the authors that clonal diversity may have been underestimated. Conclusions about previously exposed vaccinees are limited, since just five or six AZD1222 recipients were seropositive for SARS-CoV-2 at baseline. Spike-specific TCR breadth and depth rose significantly after two AZD1222 doses compared with day 0 and with MenACWY recipients. The whole spike protein was spanned by vaccine-associated CD4 TCRs, and dominant responses were seen in regions 160-218 and 743-854. Reportedly, close to half of the unique spike-specific TCRs recognized epitopes lying outside the regions that are mutated in the B.1.351 and B.1.1.7 variants.

The germline V gene specifies MGHDK as CDR1 and SYGVNS as CDR2. Including the terminal cysteine and phenylalanine, the CDR3 comprises 17 residues. Only CDR3 DNA is held: 51 bases, read in frame from base 1. Trimming accounts for 3 bases at V and 7 bases at J, while the number of junction bases matched to no gene is 6. The time point label of this sample denotes: baseline before first vaccination. Vaccinee samples came from UK trials COV001 and COV002, including a single-blind randomized controlled phase 2/3 trial of AZD1222 (ChAdOx1 nCoV-19) in healthy adults. For TCRbeta chain sequencing, PBMC samples were collected from trial participants at day 0 and at day 28 after the second dose. The CDR3 regions of human TCRbeta chains were subjected to immunosequencing. Under the source paper's analysis protocol: Repertoire TCRs were matched against a reference library of SARS-CoV-2-specific TCRs generated with the MIRA antigen-specificity platform. Breadth meant the fraction of unique TCRs that were SARS-CoV-2-associated, whereas depth meant the fraction of total T cells that were SARS-CoV-2-associated. Each spike-specific TCR was assigned to its reactive spike region and to a CD4 or CD8 class using the MIRA data. Log10-transformed breadth and depth values were compared by one-way ANOVA with Sidak's multiple comparisons tests. This immuneACCESS table, as held by TCRdb, lists in-frame sequences with V and J called but not all clones. Of the missing ones, under half trace to an unresolved V gene in checked studies; the others have no known cause. V, J and clone size were drawn from that table, and D and trimming were deduced from the DNA. The sample table records 120,000 or so clones; roughly 91% of these occur just once. Under 3.5% of the sample is in the top ten clones.

A note on this clone: There is no known antigen for this receptor. No per-base quality is available; no much larger clone lies one base away.

Sequences were derived from peripheral blood, sampled on day 0 of AZD1222 vaccination. The chain uses TRBV25-1 and TRBJ2-1, with 16 bases aligning to TRBD2. The sequence was collected from an adult in good health. The bases read TGTGCCAGCAGTGACTCGGGACTAGCGGGAGGGATTAATGAGCAGTTCTTC. It codes for CASSDSGLAGGINEQFF.